The 25 T cell receptor beta chains in this list originate from one sample, sequenced in a study of blood T cell repertoires in COVID-19. Only in-frame clones appear in the TCRdb table, and some are missing; sequencing was by immunoSEQ multiplex PCR. Of about 150,000 clones listed, approximately 80% are singletons. Specimen: PBMCs or T cells enriched from blood (not recorded which). The receptors here all came from a woman aged 45-65 years who had recovered from COVID-19.

This clone was seen more than once but under ten times. The chain joins TRBV2 to TRBJ1-5; 7 nucleotides match TRBD1. This CDR3 has 14 amino acids. V was clipped by 6 bases and J by 0 bases; unmatched bases: 2. Germline CDR1 is SNHLY and CDR2 is FYNNEI. The CDR3 DNA sequence: TGTGCCAGCAGGGACAGGAATAGCAATCAGCCCCAGCATTTT. It yields the protein CASRDRNSNQPQHF. Looking up the rest from reference TRBV2 and TRBJ1-5 gives the full variable domain: EPEVTQTPSHQVTQMGQEVILRCVPISNHLYFYWYRQILGQKVEFLVSFYNNEISEKSEIFDDQFSVERPDGSNFTLKIRSTKLEDSAMYFCASRDRNSNQPQHFGDGTRLSIL.

This chain links TRBV7-6 with TRBJ1-6, with TRBD1 matching over 7 bases. Germline V CDR1 and CDR2: SGHVS, FNYEAQ. This CDR3 has 13 residues. The V and J ends lost 5 bases and 8 bases, in that order; junction bases with no gene match: 3. CDR3 residues: CASSITGDSPLHF. The CDR3, as DNA: TGTGCCAGCAGCATTACAGGGGATTCACCCCTCCACTTT.

This clone was found once. The rearrangement uses TRBV6-5 and TRBJ1-2; tentatively, D is TRBD1 (6 bases). Looked up from germline, CDR1 is MNHEY and CDR2 is SVGAGI. V was clipped by 5 bases and J by 8 bases, with 18 bases between them. The CDR3 loop spans 14 amino acids. Here the CDR3 reads CASSQYRESLGYTF. In DNA form, the CDR3 reads TGTGCCAGCAGTCAGTACAGGGAGAGCTTAGGCTACACCTTC.

The V call is TRBV12-5, the J call TRBJ1-2, with D possibly matching TRBD1 (5 bases). This CDR3 has 17 residues. Germline CDR1 LGHNT, CDR2 FRNRAP. V shed 0 bases and J shed 5 bases, with 19 bases lying between them. CDR3 sequence (DNA): TGTGCTAGTGGTTTGGTGACGGGAGGGCGACGGGGGTATGGCTACACCTTC. Amino acid sequence: CASGLVTGGRRGYGYTF.

This clone was seen only a few times. The chain uses TRBV18 and TRBJ1-4, with D maybe TRBD1 (5 bases). Germline lookup yields CDR1 KGHSH and CDR2 LQKENI. V was cut by 3 bases and J by 5 bases, with 13 bases left in between. The CDR3 consists of 15 residues. The CDR3 nucleotides are TGTGCCAGCTCACCGTTGGGGGGGGACAATGAAAAACTGTTTTTT. Translation gives CASSPLGGDNEKLFF.

The chain joins TRBV7-2 to TRBJ1-3, with 8 bases identical to TRBD1. The germline V gene has CDR1 SGHTA and CDR2 FQGNSA. The length of the CDR3 is 14 residues. J gave up 4 bases and V 3 bases, and 2 bases lay outside the gene matches. CDR3 region: CASSFRGLGNTIYF. As DNA, the CDR3 is TGTGCCAGCAGCTTCAGGGGGCTCGGAAACACCATATATTTT.

The CDR3 bases are TGTGCCTGGCGCCCCAGGGGGCGGAATGAAAAACTGTTTTTT. This codes for CAWRPRGRNEKLFF. V gene TRBV30 combines with J gene TRBJ1-4; the match to TRBD1 covers 8 bases. Germline-derived CDR1 and CDR2 are GTSNPN and SVGIG (reference sequence). The CDR3 runs 14 residues. V was clipped by 5 bases and J by 5 bases; unmatched bases: 7.

The V call is TRBV11-2, the J call TRBJ2-1; D call uncertain. The V gene's germline CDR1 is SGHAT and CDR2 FQNNGV. With 3 bases removed from V and 2 bases from J, the gap between germline ends came to 11 bases. The CDR3 covers 15 residues. The CDR3 reads CASSLSTQAYNEQFF. The CDR3 nucleotides read TGTGCCAGCAGCTTGTCAACCCAGGCCTACAATGAGCAGTTCTTC.

J is TRBJ1-5 and V is TRBV5-1; possibly TRBD1 for D (6 bases). The CDR3 has 14 amino acids. Deletions cut 4 bases from V and 2 bases from J, with 10 bases between. Germline V gene sequence: CDR1 SGHRS, CDR2 YFSETQ. CDR3 bases: TGCGCCAGCAGCGAACAGGGTGGCAATCAGCCCCAGCATTTT. As protein: CASSEQGGNQPQHF.

A single count supports this clone. Other DNA sequences of this sample code for an identical CDR3. This rearrangement joins TRBV15 to TRBJ1-5; D possibly corresponds to TRBD1 (6 bases). Trimming removed 3 bases from V and 4 bases from J, with 10 bases in between. Germline V gene sequence: CDR1 LNHNV, CDR2 YYDKDF (reference sequence). This CDR3 is 14 amino acids long. The CDR3 region has the DNA TGTGCCACCAGCAGGGGACAAGGAAATCAGCCCCAGCATTTT. Translated, it gives CATSRGQGNQPQHF.

As for this clone: The same CDR3 is also encoded by other DNA sequences in this sample. The chain links TRBV7-8 to TRBJ1-1; D gene ambiguous. Trimming cost V 1 base and J 1 base, with 7 bases left between them. The CDR3 contains 14 residues. Germline V CDR1 and CDR2: SGHVS, FQNEAQ. CDR3: CASSLVRGNTEAFF. The CDR3 DNA reads TGTGCCAGCAGCTTAGTTCGAGGGAACACTGAAGCTTTCTTT.

This clone was seen just once. The chain carries TRBV11-3 and TRBJ2-7; weak D call: TRBD1 (5 bases). This CDR3 spans 13 amino acids. The germline CDR1 and CDR2 sequences are SGHNT and YENEEA. V was pared by 5 bases and J by 5 bases, with 13 bases between. The CDR3 here is CASSPPGSDEQYF. CDR3 coding DNA: TGTGCCAGCAGCCCACCAGGGTCGGACGAGCAGTACTTC. The full variable domain, in which reference TRBV11-3 and TRBJ2-7 provide the parts outside the CDR3, is EAGVVQSPRYKIIEKKQPVAFWCNPISGHNTLYWYLQNLGQGPELLIRYENEEAVDDSQLPKDRFSAERLKGVDSTLKIQPAELGDSAVYLCASSPPGSDEQYFGPGTRLTVT.

This clone has just a few counts. The chain joins TRBV2 to TRBJ1-4, with D perhaps matching TRBD1 (6 bases). Germline assignment: CDR1 SNHLY and CDR2 FYNNEI. The V end lost 5 bases, the J end lost 3 bases, and 13 bases lay between the germline ends. The CDR3 is made up of 15 amino acids. The CDR3 sequence is CASSLLQGANEKLFF. CDR3 DNA sequence: TGTGCCAGCAGTCTATTACAGGGAGCTAATGAAAAACTGTTTTTT.

The V and J genes are TRBV4-2 and TRBJ2-3; TRBD2 might be the D (9 bases). This CDR3 comprises 18 residues. V shed 7 bases and J shed 1 base, with 24 bases lying between them. Per germline, CDR1 LGHNA and CDR2 YNFKEQ. In DNA, the CDR3 is TGTGCCAGCAACAGGGGGGTAGCGGGGGCCGTCGGCACAGATACGCAGTATTTT. Translating it yields CASNRGVAGAVGTDTQYF.

The chain links TRBV7-3 to TRBJ1-2, with 9 bases lining up with TRBD1. After removal of 5 bases from V and 3 bases from J, the junction contained 4 bases not matched to a gene. The CDR3 runs 14 residues. The germline CDR1 and CDR2 sequences are SGHTA and FQGTGA. The CDR3 is CASSRRDRDYGYTF. Here the CDR3 DNA reads TGTGCCAGCAGCAGGCGGGACAGGGACTATGGCTACACCTTC.

The CDR3 region has the DNA TGTGCCAGCAGTTCGCTTAGTGTAACGGGAAACACCATATATTTT. Its protein product is CASSSLSVTGNTIYF. The rearrangement uses TRBV7-2 and TRBJ1-3; no definite D call. The CDR3 spans 15 residues. The V gene lost 6 bases and the J gene lost 4 bases, with 16 bases spanning the gap. Germline V CDR1 and CDR2: SGHTA, FQGNSA.

The rearrangement uses TRBV5-1 and TRBJ1-1; 9 positions match TRBD1. Germline CDR1 is SGHRS and CDR2 is YFSETQ. J gave up 1 base and V 0 bases, and 7 bases lay outside the gene matches. The CDR3 is 17 amino acids. The chain's CDR3 is CASSLAGLQGANTEAFF. The CDR3 coding sequence is TGCGCCAGCAGCTTGGCCGGACTACAGGGGGCGAACACTGAAGCTTTCTTT.

The chain has TRBV24-1 and TRBJ2-1; TRBD1 might be the D (5 bases). Germline V gives CDR1 KGHDR, CDR2 SFDVKD. Trimming pared 9 bases from V and 3 bases from J, leaving 14 bases between. The CDR3 has 14 amino acids. DNA for the CDR3: TGTGCCACCTCCCGGGCAGGGCACTACAATGAGCAGTTCTTC. Translating gives CATSRAGHYNEQFF.

The sample holds a few counts of this clone. This chain connects TRBV6-5 to TRBJ1-2; perhaps TRBD1 as D (5 bases). The ends were cut back, 8 bases at V and 5 bases at J, with 18 bases in the middle. The CDR3 is 14 amino acids. Germline CDR1 reads MNHEY; CDR2 reads SVGAGI. The CDR3 region is CASRGTSNIYGYTF. The CDR3 nucleotides read TGTGCCAGCCGCGGGACGTCCAATATATATGGCTACACCTTC.

The V and J genes are TRBV18 and TRBJ2-7; the match to TRBD1 covers 11 bases. This CDR3 is built from 15 residues. CDR1 and CDR2 from the germline V gene are KGHSH and LQKENI. Germline trimming cut 6 bases from V and 2 bases from J; bases unmatched to any gene: 6. The CDR3 coding sequence is TGTGCCAGCTCTCCGGACAGGGGGCCCCCCTACGAGCAGTACTTC. Translating it yields CASSPDRGPPYEQYF. The full variable domain, rest sourced from reference TRBV18 and TRBJ2-7, is NAGVMQNPRHLVRRRGQEARLRCSPMKGHSHVYWYRQLPEEGLKFMVYLQKENIIDESGMPKERFSAEFPKEGPSILRIQQVVRGDSAAYFCASSPDRGPPYEQYFGPGTRLTVT.

A few counts support this clone. The chain is built from TRBV28 and TRBJ1-1; TRBD1 might be the D (6 bases). V lost 6 bases and J lost 4, with 18 bases in between. In germline, CDR1 is MDHEN, CDR2 SYDVKM. The CDR3 runs to 15 residues. This chain's CDR3 is CASRPPRGMGTEAFF. CDR3 in DNA: TGTGCCAGCAGGCCTCCTAGGGGGATGGGCACTGAAGCTTTCTTT.

This clone has just a few counts. This chain joins TRBV4-1 and TRBJ2-7, with D uncertain. V was shortened by 1 base and J by 2 bases, with 12 bases between the two germline ends. CDR3 length equals 15 residues. Per germline, CDR1 MGHRA and CDR2 YSYEKL. For the CDR3, the DNA is TGCGCCAGCAGCCAAGCAGGCAGGCTCCCCTACGAGCAGTACTTC. Protein product: CASSQAGRLPYEQYF.

The rearrangement joins TRBV7-8 to TRBJ2-5; TRBD2 might be the D (6 bases). Germline V gene data show CDR1 as SGHVS and CDR2 as FQNEAQ. The V gene lost 6 bases and the J gene lost 3 bases, with 11 bases spanning the gap. This CDR3 comprises 13 residues. Here the CDR3 reads CASRWGVEETQYF. Written as DNA, the CDR3 is TGTGCCAGCAGGTGGGGGGTTGAAGAGACCCAGTACTTC. Looking up the rest from reference TRBV7-8 and TRBJ2-5 gives the full variable domain: GAGVSQSPRYKVAKRGQDVALRCDPISGHVSLFWYQQALGQGPEFLTYFQNEAQLDKSGLPSDRFFAERPEGSVSTLKIQRTQQEDSAVYLCASRWGVEETQYFGPGTRLLVL.

The CDR3 here is CASSSRTSGDNEQFF. CDR3 nucleotides: TGTGCCAGCAGCTCCCGGACTAGCGGGGACAATGAGCAGTTCTTC. The genes are TRBV5-4 and TRBJ2-1; TRBD2 matches 12 bases. Trimming took 3 bases from V and 5 from J; bases not matched to a gene: 3. The CDR3 consists of 15 residues. Germline V gives CDR1 SGHNT, CDR2 YYREEE (reference sequence).

The CDR3, as DNA: TGTGCCAGCAGTGAAAGGGTGGAGGCAGATACGCAGTATTTT. This sequence encodes CASSERVEADTQYF. The chain recombines TRBV6-1 with TRBJ2-3, with a weak D call TRBD2 (5 bases). CDR3 size: 14 residues. V lost 2 bases and J lost 4, with 10 bases in between. The germline V gene encodes CDR1 MNHNS and CDR2 SASEGT.